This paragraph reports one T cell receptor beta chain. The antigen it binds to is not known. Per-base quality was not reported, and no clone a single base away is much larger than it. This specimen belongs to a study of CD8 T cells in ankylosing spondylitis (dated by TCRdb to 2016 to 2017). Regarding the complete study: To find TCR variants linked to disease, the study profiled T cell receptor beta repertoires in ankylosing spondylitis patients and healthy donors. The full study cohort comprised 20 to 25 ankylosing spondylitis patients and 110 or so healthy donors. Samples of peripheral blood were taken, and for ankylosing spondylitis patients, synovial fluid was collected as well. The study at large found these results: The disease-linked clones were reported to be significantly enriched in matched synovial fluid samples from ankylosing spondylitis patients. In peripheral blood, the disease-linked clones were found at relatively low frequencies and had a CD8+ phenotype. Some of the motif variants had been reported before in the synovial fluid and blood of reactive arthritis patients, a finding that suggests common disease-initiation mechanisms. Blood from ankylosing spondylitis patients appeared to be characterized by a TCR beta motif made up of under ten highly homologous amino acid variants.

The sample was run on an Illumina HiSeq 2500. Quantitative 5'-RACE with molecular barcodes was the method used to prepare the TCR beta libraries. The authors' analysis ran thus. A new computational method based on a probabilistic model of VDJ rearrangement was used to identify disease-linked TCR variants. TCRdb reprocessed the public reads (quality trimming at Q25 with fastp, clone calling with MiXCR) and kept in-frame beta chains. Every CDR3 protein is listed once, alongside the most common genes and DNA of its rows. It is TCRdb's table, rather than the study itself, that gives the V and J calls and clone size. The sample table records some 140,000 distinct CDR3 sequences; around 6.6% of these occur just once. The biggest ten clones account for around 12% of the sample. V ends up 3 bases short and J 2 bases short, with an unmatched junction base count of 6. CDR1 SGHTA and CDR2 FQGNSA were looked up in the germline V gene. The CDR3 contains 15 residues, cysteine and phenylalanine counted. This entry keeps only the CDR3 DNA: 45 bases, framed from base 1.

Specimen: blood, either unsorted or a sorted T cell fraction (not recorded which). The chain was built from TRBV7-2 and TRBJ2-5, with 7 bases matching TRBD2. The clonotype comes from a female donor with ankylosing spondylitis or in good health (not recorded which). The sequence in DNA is TGTGCCAGCAGCTTTTACGGGGGGACTCAAGAGACCCAGTACTTC. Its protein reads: CASSFYGGTQETQYF.